This passage covers 15 T cell receptor beta chains from one sample sequenced in a study of blood T cell repertoires in COVID-19. The assay was immunoSEQ multiplex PCR, and TCRdb's table has in-frame clones only and misses some. The profile shows fewer than 200,000 clones, around 87% of them singletons. Sequencing was carried out using peripheral blood. The receptors stem from a man aged 40-49 years with active or convalescent COVID-19.

Details on this clone: This is likely an artifact of a read error, given a far larger clone one base away. The genes are TRBV7-3 and TRBJ2-1; 7 nucleotides agree with TRBD1. Germline CDR1 reads SGHTA; CDR2 reads FQGTGA. Unmatched junction bases numbered 3, after V lost 3 bases and J lost 7 bases. The CDR3 spans 13 residues. CDR3: CASSFQQGNEQFF. CDR3 DNA sequence: TGTGCCAGCAGCTTCCAACAGGGGAATGAGCAGTTCTTC.

The chain carries TRBV7-9 and TRBJ2-5; D gene uncertain. Looked up from germline, CDR1 is SEHNR and CDR2 is FQNEAQ (reference sequence). The CDR3 is made up of 12 amino acids. Between the trimmed V and J ends, which lost 5 bases and 1 base, there was a span of 5 bases. The DNA for the CDR3 is TGTGCCAGCAGCATCTTCCAAGAGACCCAGTACTTC. Its translation is CASSIFQETQYF.

This chain links TRBV11-3 with TRBJ2-5; tentative D call: TRBD1 (7 bases). This CDR3 is built from 15 residues. Trimming stripped 8 bases from V and 1 base from J, with 17 bases between. Per the germline V gene, CDR1 is SGHNT and CDR2 is YENEEA. CDR3 residues: CASSPEGTVQETQYF. As DNA, the CDR3 is TGTGCCAGCTCCCCGGAGGGGACAGTCCAAGAGACCCAGTACTTC.

This chain connects TRBV3-1 (or the pseudogene TRBV3-2) to TRBJ1-6, with 7 bases lining up with TRBD1. V lost 4 bases to trimming and J lost 9 bases; unmatched junction nucleotides: 12. The CDR3 runs to 16 residues. Germline V gene sequence: CDR1 LGHDT, CDR2 YNNKEL (reference sequence). CDR3 sequence: CASSPFTGALGSPLHF. In DNA form, the CDR3 reads TGTGCCAGCAGCCCTTTCACAGGGGCCTTAGGTTCACCCCTCCACTTT.

The CDR3 loop reads CASSPPGDSGGTRYF. DNA of the CDR3: TGTGCCAGCAGTCCCCCCGGGGATAGCGGGGGGACCAGGTACTTC. The chain is built from TRBV6-5 and TRBJ2-5, with 10 bases that match TRBD2. This CDR3 comprises 15 residues. Germline values: CDR1 MNHEY, CDR2 SVGAGI. V was pared by 5 bases and J by 13 bases, with 16 bases of the junction left unmatched.

The table lists this clone with a count of one. V usage is TRBV30 and J usage is TRBJ1-6; no firm D call. From germline, CDR1 is GTSNPN and CDR2 SVGIG (reference sequence). This CDR3 comprises 16 residues. The V end was cut by 4 bases, the J end by 6 bases, with 19 bases between. CDR3: CAWKVPGSGLNSPLHF. In nucleotides, the CDR3 is TGTGCCTGGAAGGTGCCCGGCTCAGGACTTAATTCACCCCTCCACTTT.

The chain joins TRBV5-6 to TRBJ2-3; the D is unclear. Trimming stripped 0 bases from V and 2 bases from J, with 10 bases between. This CDR3 has 15 residues. Germline assignment: CDR1 SGHDT and CDR2 YYEEEE. The CDR3 here is CASSLGAYSTDTQYF. CDR3 nucleotides: TGTGCCAGCAGCTTGGGAGCCTACTCCACAGATACGCAGTATTTT.

The rearrangement uses TRBV7-6 and TRBJ1-2, with unresolved D. In germline, CDR1 is SGHVS, CDR2 FNYEAQ. V lost 0 bases, J lost 3 bases, and 11 bases lay in between. There are 15 residues in the CDR3. The CDR3 DNA reads as TGTGCCAGCAGCTTAGCGGAAGGGAGCGACTATGGCTACACCTTC. Its translation is CASSLAEGSDYGYTF.

This chain uses TRBV28 with TRBJ1-5; 10 bases map to TRBD1. Germline V gives CDR1 MDHEN, CDR2 SYDVKM. V shed 6 bases and J 2 bases; nucleotides not matched to a gene: 7. The CDR3 totals 16 residues. Here the CDR3 reads CASSAWTGGGNQPQHF. In nucleotides, the CDR3 is TGTGCCAGCAGCGCCTGGACAGGGGGTGGCAATCAGCCCCAGCATTTT.

The V and J genes are TRBV11-3 and TRBJ1-1; TRBD1 might be the D (5 bases). V dropped 3 bases and J dropped 5 bases, with 10 bases sitting between them. This CDR3 contains 13 residues. Germline V lookup: CDR1 SGHNT, CDR2 YENEEA. CDR3 nucleotides: TGTGCCAGCAGCTTGGAGGGGAGGACTGAAGCTTTCTTT. It specifies CASSLEGRTEAFF.

The gene calls are TRBV6-5 and TRBJ2-7; a weak D match, TRBD2 (5 bases). Deletions cut 0 bases from V and 5 bases from J, with 17 bases between. In germline, CDR1 is MNHEY, CDR2 SVGAGI. There are 16 residues in the CDR3. DNA of the CDR3: TGTGCCAGCAGTTACTCGAGATTCGGGGAGATGGACGAGCAGTACTTC. Residues: CASSYSRFGEMDEQYF.

This chain links TRBV10-3 with TRBJ1-2; D is unclear. Trimming cost V 2 bases and J 5 bases, with 9 bases left between them. Looked up from germline, CDR1 is ENHRY and CDR2 is SYGVKD. This CDR3 has 13 residues. In DNA, the CDR3 is TGTGCCATCAGTGAGGGCGGCTCTTATGGCTACACCTTC. It is translated as CAISEGGSYGYTF.

The V call is TRBV7-2, the J call TRBJ2-3; D possibly corresponds to TRBD1 (7 bases). The CDR3 extends over 15 amino acids. CDR1 and CDR2 (germline): SGHTA, FQGNSA. The V gene lost 5 bases and the J gene lost 1 base, with 13 bases spanning the gap. The CDR3 DNA reads as TGTGCCAGCAGCCCAGGGGGGCTGGGCACAGATACGCAGTATTTT. Its protein is CASSPGGLGTDTQYF. Full variable domain (remainder filled in from reference TRBV7-2 and TRBJ2-3): GAGVSQSPSNKVTEKGKDVELRCDPISGHTALYWYRQSLGQGLEFLIYFQGNSAPDKSGLPSDRFSAERTGGSVSTLTIQRTQQEDSAVYLCASSPGGLGTDTQYFGPGTRLTVL.

This clone has just a few counts. The gene calls are TRBV11-3 and TRBJ2-2; perhaps TRBD2 as D (6 bases). V lost 1 base and J 2 bases, leaving 11 bases between the germline ends. Germline-derived CDR1 and CDR2 are SGHNT and YENEEA. The CDR3 has 16 amino acids. The CDR3 DNA reads TGTGCCAGCAGCTTAGCCGGGACTCCAAACACCGGGGAGCTGTTTTTT. Translating gives CASSLAGTPNTGELFF.

The chain carries TRBV3-1 (or the pseudogene TRBV3-2) and TRBJ1-4, with D possibly TRBD1 on 5 matching bases. V shed 3 bases and J shed 5 bases, with 22 bases lying between them. Germline-derived CDR1 and CDR2 are LGHDT and YNNKEL (reference sequence). This CDR3 is 18 amino acids long. The chain's CDR3 is CASSQWGPGKAGNEKLFF. Here the CDR3 DNA reads TGTGCCAGCAGCCAGTGGGGCCCAGGAAAGGCTGGGAATGAAAAACTGTTTTTT.